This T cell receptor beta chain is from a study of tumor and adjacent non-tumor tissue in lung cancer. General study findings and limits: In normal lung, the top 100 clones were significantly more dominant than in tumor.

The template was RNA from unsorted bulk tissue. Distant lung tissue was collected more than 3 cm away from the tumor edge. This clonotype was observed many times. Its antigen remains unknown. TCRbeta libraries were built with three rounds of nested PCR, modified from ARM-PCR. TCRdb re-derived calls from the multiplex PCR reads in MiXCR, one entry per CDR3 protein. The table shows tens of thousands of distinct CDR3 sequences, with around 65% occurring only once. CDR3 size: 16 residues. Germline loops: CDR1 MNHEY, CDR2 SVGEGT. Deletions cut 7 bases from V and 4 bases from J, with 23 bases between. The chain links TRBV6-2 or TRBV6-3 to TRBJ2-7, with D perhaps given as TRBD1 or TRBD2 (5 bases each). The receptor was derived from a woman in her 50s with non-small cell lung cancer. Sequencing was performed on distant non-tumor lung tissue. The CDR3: CASKRETDRLRYEQYF. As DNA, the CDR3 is TGTGCCAGCAAAAGGGAGACAGACCGACTTCGTTACGAGCAGTACTTC.